The 30 T cell receptor beta chains below were found in one sample sequenced in a study of blood T cell repertoires in COVID-19. Sequencing used immunoSEQ multiplex PCR; TCRdb keeps in-frame clones, though not all of them. This table has 150,000 to 200,000 clones, roughly four fifths appearing once. The sample taken for sequencing was peripheral blood. The receptor set was obtained from a human donor in a cohort sampled during active COVID-19.

As DNA, the CDR3 is TGTGCCAGCAGCTTCCTCACTGCGGCGGCTAATGAAAAACTGTTTTTT. Protein product: CASSFLTAAANEKLFF. V is TRBV7-9 and J is TRBJ1-4, with no clear D. Trimming removed 3 bases at V and 3 bases at J, with 14 bases between. This CDR3 is built from 16 residues. CDR1 is SEHNR and CDR2 is FQNEAQ in the germline V gene (reference sequence).

This chain links TRBV30 with TRBJ2-1; 10 nucleotides match TRBD2. The V gene's germline CDR1 is GTSNPN and CDR2 SVGIG (reference sequence). The CDR3 length is 16 residues. Germline trimming cut 1 base from V and 4 bases from J; bases unmatched to any gene: 7. This CDR3 is CAWSGLAGVGYNEQFF. In DNA form, the CDR3 reads TGTGCCTGGAGTGGGCTAGCGGGAGTAGGTTACAATGAGCAGTTCTTC.

This clone has just a few counts. The gene calls are TRBV7-3 and TRBJ2-5; TRBD1 aligns across 10 bases. The CDR3 loop spans 15 amino acids. V shed 5 bases and J 4 bases; nucleotides not matched to a gene: 7. Germline V gene lookup returns CDR1 SGHTA and CDR2 FQGTGA. The CDR3 reads CASSRTGTGVETQYF. As DNA, the CDR3 is TGTGCCAGCAGCCGCACCGGGACAGGGGTAGAGACCCAGTACTTC.

The chain carries TRBV7-2 and TRBJ2-7; TRBD1 aligns across 7 bases. This CDR3 is built from 14 residues. Trimming removed 6 bases from V and 2 bases from J; junction bases left unmatched: 7. Germline V gene data show CDR1 as SGHTA and CDR2 as FQGNSA. CDR3 region: CASRSRDSAYEQYF. As DNA, the CDR3 is TGTGCCAGCAGGAGCCGGGACAGTGCCTACGAGCAGTACTTC.

There are many counts of this clone. V and J are TRBV19 and TRBJ1-5; TRBD1 aligns across 12 bases. The CDR3 totals 15 residues. V gave up 6 bases and J gave up 11 bases; unmatched junction bases: 11. Germline V gene data show CDR1 as LNHDA and CDR2 as SQIVND (reference sequence). CDR3 nucleotide sequence: TGTGCCAGTAGGACCGGGACAGGGGGCGCGAAGGCCCAGCATTTT. Translating gives CASRTGTGGAKAQHF.

This rearrangement joins TRBV6-2 or TRBV6-3 to TRBJ1-2; the D is unclear. This CDR3 has 12 amino acids. Trimming removed 5 bases from V and 6 bases from J, with 10 bases in between. Germline values: CDR1 MNHEY, CDR2 SVGEGT. The CDR3: CASSTERHGYTF. CDR3 nucleotides: TGTGCCAGCAGTACAGAACGGCATGGCTACACCTTC.

This clone was seen a handful of times. The rearrangement joins TRBV6-5 to TRBJ1-1; 7 bases line up with TRBD1. V shed 6 bases and J 3 bases; nucleotides not matched to a gene: 10. The CDR3 covers 15 residues. The germline V gene encodes CDR1 MNHEY and CDR2 SVGAGI. CDR3 amino acids: CASRRLTGRDTEAFF. The CDR3 DNA is TGTGCCAGCAGAAGACTGACAGGGCGGGACACTGAAGCTTTCTTT.

The chain has TRBV5-1 and TRBJ1-2; D is undetermined. The CDR3 has 14 residues. Germline assignment: CDR1 SGHRS and CDR2 YFSETQ. The ends were cut back, 0 bases at V and 4 bases at J, with 10 bases in the middle. The DNA of the CDR3 is TGCGCCAGCAGCTTGGGCCACGGGATCTATGGCTACACCTTC. It codes for CASSLGHGIYGYTF.

This clone was seen only once. This chain joins TRBV3-1 (or the pseudogene TRBV3-2) and TRBJ2-1, with 7 bases identical to TRBD2. Trimming cost V 0 bases and J 9 bases; bases outside gene matches: 11. CDR3 length: 16 amino acids. Germline lookup yields CDR1 LGHDT and CDR2 YNNKEL (reference sequence). The CDR3 DNA reads as TGTGCCAGCAGCCAAGATAGCAGCGGGACTGAGAGTGAGCAGTTCTTC. Translating it yields CASSQDSSGTESEQFF.

This chain joins TRBV7-2 and TRBJ2-5; D might be TRBD2 (5 bases). There are 12 residues in the CDR3. V was trimmed by 3 bases and J by 10 bases, leaving 12 bases between them. The germline V gene encodes CDR1 SGHTA and CDR2 FQGNSA. The CDR3 region has the DNA TGTGCCAGCAGCTTTCGCCCCGGGGTCCAGTACTTC. It specifies CASSFRPGVQYF.

The rearrangement uses TRBV7-8 and TRBJ2-3, with TRBD2 matching 12 bases. The V gene's germline CDR1 is SGHVS and CDR2 FQNEAQ. The V and J ends lost 1 base and 4 bases, in that order; junction bases with no gene match: 9. The length of the CDR3 is 18 residues. In DNA form, the CDR3 reads TGTGCCAGCAGCTTAGGGGGTTCTAGCGGGAGGGCCCCAGATACGCAGTATTTT. This sequence encodes CASSLGGSSGRAPDTQYF.

This chain links TRBV2 with TRBJ1-1; 7 bases align to TRBD1. The CDR3 runs 14 residues. The germline gives CDR1 SNHLY, CDR2 FYNNEI. The V gene end was trimmed by 6 bases and the J gene end by 1 base; junction bases not matched to a gene: 5. This CDR3 is CASRPGTANTEAFF. CDR3 nucleotides: TGTGCCAGCAGACCTGGGACAGCGAACACTGAAGCTTTCTTT.

V gene TRBV10-2 combines with J gene TRBJ1-6, with a possible D match to TRBD1 (5 bases). The germline V gene has CDR1 WSHSY and CDR2 SAAADI. Between the trimmed V and J ends, which lost 2 bases and 9 bases, there was a span of 14 bases. The CDR3 runs 15 residues. The CDR3 here is CASSEDQGIRSPLHF. The DNA for the CDR3 is TGCGCCAGCAGTGAGGACCAGGGAATACGTTCACCCCTCCACTTT.

The rearrangement joins TRBV19 to TRBJ2-3, with 7 nucleotides matching TRBD2. Germline V gene lookup returns CDR1 LNHDA and CDR2 SQIVND (reference sequence). The V and J ends lost 6 bases and 5 bases, in that order; junction bases with no gene match: 8. The CDR3 is made up of 14 amino acids. The CDR3 is CASRLALGGDTQYF. CDR3 DNA sequence: TGTGCCAGTAGACTAGCGCTTGGGGGAGATACGCAGTATTTT.

The CDR3 DNA reads as TGTGCCAGCGGACGGGACAGGGAATGGGAGACCCAGTACTTC. Its protein product is CASGRDREWETQYF. V gene TRBV18 combines with J gene TRBJ2-5; 9 bases align to TRBD1. V was pared by 8 bases and J by 5 bases, with 9 bases of the junction left unmatched. Germline V gives CDR1 KGHSH, CDR2 LQKENI. CDR3 length: 14 amino acids.

This rearrangement joins TRBV7-3 to TRBJ1-2; unclear D gene. V lost 0 bases to trimming and J lost 6 bases, with 11 bases between them. The CDR3 spans 14 residues. Looked up from germline, CDR1 is SGHTA and CDR2 is FQGTGA. CDR3: CASSLTSTSNGYTF. The DNA of the CDR3 is TGTGCCAGCAGCTTAACGAGTACCTCCAATGGCTACACCTTC.

This rearrangement joins TRBV6-1 to TRBJ2-2; a weak D match, TRBD1 (5 bases). V lost 2 bases and J lost 5, with 15 bases in between. Per the germline V gene, CDR1 is MNHNS and CDR2 is SASEGT. The CDR3 is 16 amino acids. CDR3: CASSENPQGITGELFF. In DNA form, the CDR3 reads TGTGCCAGCAGTGAAAACCCGCAGGGAATTACCGGGGAGCTGTTTTTT.

Here the CDR3 reads CSASWESDTQYF. The CDR3 DNA reads TGCAGTGCTAGTTGGGAGTCGGATACGCAGTATTTT. The gene calls are TRBV20-1 and TRBJ2-3; D is possibly TRBD2 (5 bases). The V gene lost 3 bases and the J gene lost 6 bases, with 10 bases spanning the gap. Germline lookup yields CDR1 DFQATT and CDR2 SNEGSKA (reference sequence). The CDR3 extends over 12 amino acids.

The count of this clone is one. The chain is built from TRBV11-2 and TRBJ2-5, with TRBD2 matching over 9 bases. Germline-derived CDR1 and CDR2 are SGHAT and FQNNGV. The V and J ends lost 5 bases and 3 bases, in that order; junction bases with no gene match: 4. This CDR3 has 14 amino acids. The CDR3 DNA follows: TGTGCCAGCAGCGAGACTAGCGGTAAAGAGACCCAGTACTTC. Its protein is CASSETSGKETQYF.

The chain employs TRBV3-1 (or the pseudogene TRBV3-2) and TRBJ2-1; TRBD1 might be the D (6 bases). There are 13 residues in the CDR3. Germline CDR1 LGHDT, CDR2 YNNKEL (reference sequence). Trimming took 4 bases from V and 3 from J, leaving 7 bases between them. The CDR3 protein is CASSPDSYNEQFF. The CDR3 region has the DNA TGTGCCAGCAGCCCGGACAGCTACAATGAGCAGTTCTTC.

The gene calls are TRBV19 and TRBJ1-1, with D perhaps TRBD1 (5 bases). The CDR3 totals 15 residues. Per germline, CDR1 LNHDA and CDR2 SQIVND (reference sequence). V lost 7 bases, J lost 6 bases, and 21 bases lay in between. CDR3 DNA sequence: TGTGCCAGTAAAGTACTAGGAGGGGTGGGAGCTGAAGCTTTCTTT. Translating it yields CASKVLGGVGAEAFF.

V is TRBV24-1 and J is TRBJ1-2; TRBD1 matches 12 bases. Trimming removed 4 bases from V and 2 bases from J; junction bases left unmatched: 13. Germline V lookup: CDR1 KGHDR, CDR2 SFDVKD. There are 19 residues in the CDR3. This CDR3 is CATSEAGTGGVSPNYGYTF. The CDR3 bases are TGTGCCACCAGTGAGGCCGGGACAGGGGGCGTTAGTCCCAACTATGGCTACACCTTC.

The chain is built from TRBV6-5 and TRBJ2-2, with 7 bases identical to TRBD2. CDR3 size: 13 residues. The germline V gene encodes CDR1 MNHEY and CDR2 SVGAGI. The trim removed 8 bases at V and 2 bases at J, leaving 2 bases unmatched. CDR3 nucleotides: TGTGCCAGCGGGGGGGGTAACACCGGGGAGCTGTTTTTT. Its translation: CASGGGNTGELFF.

The chain recombines TRBV7-2 with TRBJ2-1; TRBD2 agrees at 14 bases. The CDR3 consists of 18 residues. The J segment lost 5 bases and the V segment lost 5 bases, leaving 11 bases of the junction unmatched. CDR1 is SGHTA and CDR2 is FQGNSA in the germline V gene. The CDR3 region is CASSVGTSGGPGDNEQFF. CDR3 nucleotide sequence: TGTGCCAGCAGCGTCGGGACTAGCGGGGGCCCGGGGGACAATGAGCAGTTCTTC.

This clone has only a few counts. The rearrangement joins TRBV2 to TRBJ1-5, with TRBD1 identical over 7 bases. CDR3 size: 16 residues. The ends lost 5 bases at V and 4 bases at J; junction bases unmatched: 11. Germline-derived CDR1 and CDR2 are SNHLY and FYNNEI. The CDR3 bases are TGTGCCAGCAGTCGGACAGGAGGGCCCTTAAATCAGCCCCAGCATTTT. It yields the protein CASSRTGGPLNQPQHF.

V is TRBV6-6 and J is TRBJ2-5, with unresolved D. Trimming cost V 8 bases and J 1 base, with 8 bases left between them. This CDR3 is built from 12 residues. The V gene's germline CDR1 is MNHNY and CDR2 SVGAGI (reference sequence). The CDR3 protein is CASRLSQETQYF. CDR3 nucleotide sequence: TGTGCCAGCCGACTTAGCCAAGAGACCCAGTACTTC.

The chain is built from TRBV24-1 and TRBJ1-5; 7 positions match TRBD1. CDR3 length: 15 residues. V lost 4 bases and J lost 3; bases outside the gene matches: 5. The V gene's germline CDR1 is KGHDR and CDR2 SFDVKD. The CDR3 DNA reads as TGTGCCACCAGTGACCAGGGACAGACCAATCAGCCCCAGCATTTT. Translated, it gives CATSDQGQTNQPQHF.

The V gene is TRBV6-5, the J gene TRBJ1-2, with D unclear. Germline values: CDR1 MNHEY, CDR2 SVGAGI. The CDR3 has 16 amino acids. The V end lost 2 bases, the J end lost 4 bases, and 17 bases lay between the germline ends. Written as DNA, the CDR3 is TGTGCCAGCAGTTACGTTCAGGAAGCTTCAATCTATGGCTACACCTTC. The encoded protein is CASSYVQEASIYGYTF.

This clone was recorded once. The CDR3 here is CGVWETSVTARGGELFF. CDR3 bases: TGCGGGGTATGGGAGACTAGCGTCACCGCGAGAGGCGGGGAGCTGTTTTTT. The V gene is TRBV4-1, the J gene TRBJ2-2; 8 nucleotides agree with TRBD2. The CDR3 has 17 residues. Per the germline V gene, CDR1 is MGHRA and CDR2 is YSYEKL.

The chain has TRBV3-1 (or the pseudogene TRBV3-2) and TRBJ1-1; D not certain. The CDR3 spans 14 residues. Deletions cut 4 bases from V and 5 bases from J, with 14 bases between. Germline CDR1 is LGHDT and CDR2 is YNNKEL (reference sequence). This CDR3 reads CASSRATVVTEAFF. The CDR3 DNA is TGTGCCAGCAGCCGGGCTACGGTTGTTACTGAAGCTTTCTTT.